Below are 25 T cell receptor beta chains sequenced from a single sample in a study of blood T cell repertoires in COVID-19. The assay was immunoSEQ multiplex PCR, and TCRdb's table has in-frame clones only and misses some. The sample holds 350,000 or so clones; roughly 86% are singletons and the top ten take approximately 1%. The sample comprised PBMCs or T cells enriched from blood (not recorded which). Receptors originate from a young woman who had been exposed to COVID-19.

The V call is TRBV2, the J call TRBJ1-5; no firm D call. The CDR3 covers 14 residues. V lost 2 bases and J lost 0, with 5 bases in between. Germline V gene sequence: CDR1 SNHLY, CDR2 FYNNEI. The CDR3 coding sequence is TGTGCCAGCAGTGAAACGAGTAGCAATCAGCCCCAGCATTTT. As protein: CASSETSSNQPQHF.

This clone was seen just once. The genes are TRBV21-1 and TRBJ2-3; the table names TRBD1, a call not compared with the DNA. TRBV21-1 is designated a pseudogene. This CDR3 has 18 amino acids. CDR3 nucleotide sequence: TGTGCCAGCAGCAAAGAGGGGGAAGGACGGGACGGCACAGATACGCAGTATTTT. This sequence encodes CASSKEGEGRDGTDTQYF.

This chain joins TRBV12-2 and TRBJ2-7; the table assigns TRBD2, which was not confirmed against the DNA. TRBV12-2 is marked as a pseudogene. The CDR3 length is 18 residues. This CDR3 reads CASRSLPSGLADSYEQYF. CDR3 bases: TGTGCAAGTCGCTCTCTCCCCTCGGGACTAGCGGACTCCTACGAGCAGTACTTC.

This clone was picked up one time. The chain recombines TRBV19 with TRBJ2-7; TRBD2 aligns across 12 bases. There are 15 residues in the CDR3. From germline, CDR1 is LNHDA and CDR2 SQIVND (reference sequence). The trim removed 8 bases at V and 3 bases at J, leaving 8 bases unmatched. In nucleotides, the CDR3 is TGTGCCAGTGTTGAGCGGACTAGCGGGAACTACGAGCAGTACTTC. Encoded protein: CASVERTSGNYEQYF.

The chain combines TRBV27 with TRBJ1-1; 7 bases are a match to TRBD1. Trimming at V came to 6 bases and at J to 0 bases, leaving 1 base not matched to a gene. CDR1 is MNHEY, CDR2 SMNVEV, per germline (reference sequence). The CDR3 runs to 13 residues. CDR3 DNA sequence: TGTGCCAGCAGGGGACAGTTGAACACTGAAGCTTTCTTT. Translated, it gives CASRGQLNTEAFF.

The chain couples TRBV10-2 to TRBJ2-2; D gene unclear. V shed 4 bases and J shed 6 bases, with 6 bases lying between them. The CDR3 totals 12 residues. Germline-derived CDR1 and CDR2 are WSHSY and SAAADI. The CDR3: CASSVSSGELFF. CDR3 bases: TGCGCCAGCAGTGTGTCCTCCGGGGAGCTGTTTTTT.

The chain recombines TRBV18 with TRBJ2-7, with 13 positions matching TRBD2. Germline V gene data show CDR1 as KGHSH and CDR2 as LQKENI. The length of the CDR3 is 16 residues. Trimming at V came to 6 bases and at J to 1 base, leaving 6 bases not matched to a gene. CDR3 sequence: CASSAGTSGVSYEQYF. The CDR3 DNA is TGTGCCAGCTCGGCAGGGACTAGCGGGGTATCCTACGAGCAGTACTTC.

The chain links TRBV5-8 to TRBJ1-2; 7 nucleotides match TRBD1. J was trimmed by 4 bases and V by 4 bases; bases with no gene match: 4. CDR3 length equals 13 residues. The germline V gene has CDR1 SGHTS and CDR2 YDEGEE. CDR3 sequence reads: CASSPGTVYGYTF. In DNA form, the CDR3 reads TGTGCCAGCAGCCCCGGGACAGTCTATGGCTACACCTTC.

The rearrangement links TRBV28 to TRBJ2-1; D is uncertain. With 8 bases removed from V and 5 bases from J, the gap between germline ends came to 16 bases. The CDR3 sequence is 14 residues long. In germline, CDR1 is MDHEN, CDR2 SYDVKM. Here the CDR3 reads CASARRPLNNEQFF. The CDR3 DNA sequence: TGTGCCAGCGCCAGGCGCCCCCTCAACAATGAGCAGTTCTTC.

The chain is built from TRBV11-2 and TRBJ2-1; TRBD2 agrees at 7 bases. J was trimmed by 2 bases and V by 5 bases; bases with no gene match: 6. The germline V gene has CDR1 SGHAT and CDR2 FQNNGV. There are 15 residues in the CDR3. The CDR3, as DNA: TGTGCCAGCAGCCCTCGGGACTATACCTACAATGAGCAGTTCTTC. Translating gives CASSPRDYTYNEQFF.

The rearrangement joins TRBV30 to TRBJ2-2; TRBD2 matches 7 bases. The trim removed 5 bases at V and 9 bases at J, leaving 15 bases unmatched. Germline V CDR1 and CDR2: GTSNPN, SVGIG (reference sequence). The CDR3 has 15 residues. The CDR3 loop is CAWATWEGLGRELFF. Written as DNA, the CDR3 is TGTGCCTGGGCTACTTGGGAGGGCCTTGGCCGGGAGCTGTTTTTT. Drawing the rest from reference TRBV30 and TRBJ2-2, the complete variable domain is SQTIHQWPATLVQPVGSPLSLECTVEGTSNPNLYWYRQAAGRGLQLLFYSVGIGQISSEVPQNLSASRPQDRQFILSSKKLLLSDSGFYLCAWATWEGLGRELFFGEGSRLTVL.

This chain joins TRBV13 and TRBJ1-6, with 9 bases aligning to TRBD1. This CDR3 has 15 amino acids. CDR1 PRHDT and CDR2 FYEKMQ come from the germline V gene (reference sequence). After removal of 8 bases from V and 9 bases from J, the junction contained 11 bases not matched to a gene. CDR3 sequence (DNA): TGTGCCAGCCGAACCGGGACAGGGTTTGGTTCACCCCTCCACTTT. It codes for CASRTGTGFGSPLHF. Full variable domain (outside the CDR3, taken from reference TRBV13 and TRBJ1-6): AAGVIQSPRHLIKEKRETATLKCYPIPRHDTVYWYQQGPGQDPQFLISFYEKMQSDKGSIPDRFSAQQFSDYHSELNMSSLELGDSALYFCASRTGTGFGSPLHFGNGTRLTVT.

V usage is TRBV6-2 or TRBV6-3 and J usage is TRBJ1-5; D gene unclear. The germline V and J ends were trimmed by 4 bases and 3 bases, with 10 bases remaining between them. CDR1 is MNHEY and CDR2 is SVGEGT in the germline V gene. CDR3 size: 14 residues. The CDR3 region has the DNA TGTGCCAGCAGTTTTGCGGAGTTCAATCAGCCCCAGCATTTT. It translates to CASSFAEFNQPQHF.

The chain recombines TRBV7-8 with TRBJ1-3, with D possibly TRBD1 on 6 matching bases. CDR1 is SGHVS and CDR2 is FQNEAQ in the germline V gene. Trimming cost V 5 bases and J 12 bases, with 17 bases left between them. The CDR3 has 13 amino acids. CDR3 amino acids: CASSHRDRGNIYF. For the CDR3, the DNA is TGTGCCAGCAGCCACAGGGATCGAGGCAACATATATTTT.

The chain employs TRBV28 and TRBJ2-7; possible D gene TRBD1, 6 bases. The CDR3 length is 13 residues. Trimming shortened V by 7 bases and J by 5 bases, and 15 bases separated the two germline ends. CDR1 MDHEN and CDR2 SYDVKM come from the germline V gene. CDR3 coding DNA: TGTGCCAGCACCACCCCTCACAGGGACGAGCAGTACTTC. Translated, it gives CASTTPHRDEQYF.

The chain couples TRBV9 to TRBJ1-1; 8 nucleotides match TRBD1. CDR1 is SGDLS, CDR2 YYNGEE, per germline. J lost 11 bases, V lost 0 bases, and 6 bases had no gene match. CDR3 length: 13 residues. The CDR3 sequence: CASSVATGQAAFF. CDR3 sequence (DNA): TGTGCCAGCAGCGTAGCTACGGGACAGGCTGCTTTCTTT.

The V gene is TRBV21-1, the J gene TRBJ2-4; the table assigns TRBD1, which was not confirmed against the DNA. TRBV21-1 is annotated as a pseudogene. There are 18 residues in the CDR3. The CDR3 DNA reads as TGTGCCAGCAGCAAAGGGCCCCGCAGGGGTGAGGCCAAAAACATTCAGTACTTC. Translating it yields CASSKGPRRGEAKNIQYF.

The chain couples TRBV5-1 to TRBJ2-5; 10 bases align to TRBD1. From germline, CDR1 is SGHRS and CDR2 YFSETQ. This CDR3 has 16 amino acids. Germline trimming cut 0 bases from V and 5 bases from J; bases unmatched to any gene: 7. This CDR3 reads CASSLGDRGTRETQYF. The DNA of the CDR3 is TGCGCCAGCAGCTTGGGGGACAGGGGAACAAGGGAGACCCAGTACTTC.

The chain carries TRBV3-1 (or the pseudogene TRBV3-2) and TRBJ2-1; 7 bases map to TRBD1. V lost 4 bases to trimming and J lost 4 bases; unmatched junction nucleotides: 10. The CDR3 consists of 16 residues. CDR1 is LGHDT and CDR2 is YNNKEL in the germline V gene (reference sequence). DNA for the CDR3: TGTGCCAGCAGCCCCGCCCCCGGGACAGCTTACAATGAGCAGTTCTTC. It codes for CASSPAPGTAYNEQFF.

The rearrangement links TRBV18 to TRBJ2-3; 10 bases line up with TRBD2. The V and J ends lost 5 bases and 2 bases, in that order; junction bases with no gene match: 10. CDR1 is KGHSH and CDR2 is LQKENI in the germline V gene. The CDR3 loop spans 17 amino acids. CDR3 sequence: CASSSSLAGDNTDTQYF. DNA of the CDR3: TGTGCCAGCTCATCCAGTCTAGCGGGAGACAACACAGATACGCAGTATTTT.

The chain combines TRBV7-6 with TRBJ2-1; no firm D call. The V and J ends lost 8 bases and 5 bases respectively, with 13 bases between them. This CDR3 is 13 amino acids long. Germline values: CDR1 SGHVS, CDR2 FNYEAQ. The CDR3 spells CASPSAVHNEQFF. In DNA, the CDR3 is TGTGCCAGCCCGAGCGCAGTCCACAATGAGCAGTTCTTC.

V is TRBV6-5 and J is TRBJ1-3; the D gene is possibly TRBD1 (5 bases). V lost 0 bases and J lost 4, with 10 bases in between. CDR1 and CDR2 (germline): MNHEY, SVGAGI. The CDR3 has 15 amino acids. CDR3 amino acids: CASSYSGTYGNTIYF. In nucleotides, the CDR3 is TGTGCCAGCAGTTACTCCGGGACTTACGGAAACACCATATATTTT.

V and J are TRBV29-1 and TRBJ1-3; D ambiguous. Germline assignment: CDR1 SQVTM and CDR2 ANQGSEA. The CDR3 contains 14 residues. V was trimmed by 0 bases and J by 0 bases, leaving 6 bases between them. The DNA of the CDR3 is TGCAGCGTTGAAGAAGGAGGCTCTGGAAACACCATATATTTT. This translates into CSVEEGGSGNTIYF.

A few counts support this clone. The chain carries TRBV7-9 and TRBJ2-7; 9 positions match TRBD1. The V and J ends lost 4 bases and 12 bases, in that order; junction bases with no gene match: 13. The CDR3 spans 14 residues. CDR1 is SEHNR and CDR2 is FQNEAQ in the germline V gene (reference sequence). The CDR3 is CASSSPGTGIGGYF. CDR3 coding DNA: TGTGCCAGCAGCTCACCCGGGACAGGGATCGGAGGGTACTTC.

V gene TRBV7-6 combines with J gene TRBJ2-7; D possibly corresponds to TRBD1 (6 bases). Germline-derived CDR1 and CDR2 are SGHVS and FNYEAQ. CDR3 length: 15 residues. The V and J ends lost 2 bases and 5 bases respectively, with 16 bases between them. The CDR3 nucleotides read TGTGCCAGCAGCTTATTGGCAGGGGAGATGCACGAGCAGTACTTC. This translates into CASSLLAGEMHEQYF.